The 25 T cell receptor beta chains below all came from one sample that was sequenced in a study of T-cell memory formation after mild COVID-19. TCRdb called the 5' RACE reads again in MiXCR, with one record for every CDR3 protein. The data contain 470,000 or so distinct CDR3 sequences, around 17% of them seen just once; the ten biggest clones take up roughly 21%. The sequenced sample was PBMCs or a T cell subset sorted from them (not recorded which). These receptors all come from a young man who had mild COVID-19 (a few samples of this study predate the infection). Cell type and time point are not known.

CDR3 nucleotides: TGCAGTGCCCTCCGAACGGGGGGGAATACAGATACGCAGTATTTT. Residues: CSALRTGGNTDTQYF. V usage is TRBV20-1 and J usage is TRBJ2-3; TRBD2 matches at 8 bases. Germline CDR1 is DFQATT and CDR2 is SNEGSKA (reference sequence). V lost 6 bases, J lost 3 bases, and 11 bases stayed unmatched. This CDR3 region has 15 residues.

This clonotype was seen only a few times. The rearrangement uses TRBV6-5 and TRBJ2-7, with D maybe TRBD1 (6 bases). Germline V CDR1 and CDR2: MNHEY, SVGAGI. CDR3 length equals 14 residues. Trimming pared 6 bases from V and 0 bases from J, leaving 12 bases between. Written as DNA, the CDR3 is TGTGCCAGCAGACCCGACAGGAGCTCCTACGAGCAGTACGTC. It specifies CASRPDRSSYEQYV.

The chain uses TRBV6-5 and TRBJ1-2; D gene unclear. Trimming left V 2 bases short and J 2 bases short, with 6 bases between. This CDR3 spans 13 amino acids. The V gene's germline CDR1 is MNHEY and CDR2 SVGAGI. CDR3 sequence reads: CASSYRRNYGYTF. CDR3 bases: TGTGCCAGCAGTTACAGACGGAACTATGGCTACACCTTC.

This rearrangement joins TRBV9 to TRBJ2-1; D might be TRBD2 (5 bases). V lost 4 bases and J 0 bases, leaving 11 bases between the germline ends. The CDR3 sequence is 15 residues long. Germline assignment: CDR1 SGDLS and CDR2 YYNGEE. For the CDR3, the DNA is TGTGCCAGCAGCACGGGGATTAGCTCCTACAATGAGCAGTTCTTC. As protein: CASSTGISSYNEQFF.

This clonotype was found a few times. This chain links TRBV4-1 with TRBJ2-7, with TRBD2 as a possible D gene (6 bases). The CDR3 extends over 13 amino acids. The germline gives CDR1 MGHRA, CDR2 YSYEKL. The germline V and J ends were trimmed by 1 base and 5 bases, with 9 bases remaining between them. The CDR3 DNA reads as TGCGCCAGCAGCCAAGTACCGGGGGACGAGCAGTACGTC. Translated: CASSQVPGDEQYV.

A word on this clonotype: This may stem from a read error, because a much larger clone lies one nucleotide away. The rearrangement uses TRBV20-1 and TRBJ2-7; D may be TRBD1 (5 bases). Germline CDR1 reads DFQATT; CDR2 reads SNEGSKA (reference sequence). The CDR3 covers 14 residues. V lost 5 bases and J 0 bases, leaving 14 bases between the germline ends. The CDR3 sequence is CSASRTTSSYEQYF. CDR3 coding DNA: TGCAGTGCTTCCCGGACAACAAGCTCCTACGAGCAGTACTTC.

This clonotype was seen only a few times. The gene calls are TRBV7-3 and TRBJ2-2; 9 nucleotides match TRBD1. CDR1 SGHTA and CDR2 FQGTGA come from the germline V gene. The CDR3 has 14 residues. V was clipped by 5 bases and J by 7 bases; unmatched bases: 5. In nucleotides, the CDR3 is TGTGCCAGCAGCGGACAGGGGTTCGGCGGGGAGCTGTTTTTT. Translated, it gives CASSGQGFGGELFF. Variable domain in full (rest from reference TRBV7-3 and TRBJ2-2): GAGVSQTPSNKVTEKGKYVELRCDPISGHTALYWYRQSLGQGPEFLIYFQGTGAADDSGLPNDRFFAVRPEGSVSTLKIQRTERGDSAVYLCASSGQGFGGELFFGEGSRLTVL.

This clonotype came up a few times. The chain links TRBV7-9 to TRBJ2-7; either TRBD1 or TRBD2 may fit D (5 bases each). CDR1 SEHNR and CDR2 FQNEAQ come from the germline V gene (reference sequence). Trimming took off 5 bases at V and 7 bases at J, with 15 bases between the two ends. CDR3 length: 13 residues. CDR3 sequence reads: CASSTSGASEQYV. DNA for the CDR3: TGTGCCAGCAGCACCTCCGGGGCCAGTGAGCAGTACGTC.

This sequence joins TRBV7-8 and TRBJ2-1; 7 bases are a match to TRBD1. Germline lookup yields CDR1 SGHVS and CDR2 FQNEAQ. The CDR3 has 14 amino acids. V shed 6 bases and J 9 bases; nucleotides not matched to a gene: 11. CDR3 residues: CASSPEGASAEQFF. The CDR3 nucleotides read TGTGCCAGCAGTCCCGAGGGGGCTTCGGCTGAGCAGTTCTTC.

The chain links TRBV7-9 to TRBJ1-1; TRBD1 matches at 8 bases. CDR3 size: 14 residues. Germline CDR1 is SEHNR and CDR2 is FQNEAQ (reference sequence). J lost 1 base, V lost 4 bases, and 2 bases had no gene match. The CDR3 bases are TGTGCCAGCAGCTCAACAGGGGGGAACACTGAAGCTTTCTTT. It specifies CASSSTGGNTEAFF.

The rearrangement joins TRBV19 to TRBJ1-5, with 9 bases that match TRBD1. This CDR3 has 14 residues. V lost 7 bases, J lost 9 bases, and 10 bases stayed unmatched. Germline lookup yields CDR1 LNHDA and CDR2 SQIVND (reference sequence). CDR3 loop: CASTAGTGSGPQHF. The CDR3 bases are TGTGCCAGTACCGCCGGGACAGGGTCCGGGCCCCAGCATTTT.

The chain recombines TRBV5-5 with TRBJ1-1; D not resolved. V lost 0 bases and J 10 bases, leaving 13 bases between the germline ends. Germline V gene lookup returns CDR1 SGHKS and CDR2 YYEKEE (reference sequence). The CDR3 loop spans 13 amino acids. The CDR3 DNA sequence: TGTGCCAGCAGCTTGGACCGCCCCTGGAGAGCTTTCTTT. Translated, it gives CASSLDRPWRAFF.

There are a few counts of this clonotype. The chain uses TRBV5-1 and TRBJ2-3; perhaps D is TRBD1 or TRBD2 (5 bases each). The V end lost 4 bases, the J end lost 4 bases, and 19 bases lay between the germline ends. Germline CDR1 SGHRS, CDR2 YFSETQ. The CDR3 runs 16 residues. As DNA, the CDR3 is TGCGCCAGCAGCCAACCCGGGACCCAGAGCGCAGATACGCAGTATTTT. Protein product: CASSQPGTQSADTQYF.

This clonotype was found a few times. This chain uses TRBV10-3 with TRBJ1-1; D perhaps matches TRBD1 (5 bases). Trimming stripped 0 bases from V and 3 bases from J, with 11 bases between. Germline V gene lookup returns CDR1 ENHRY and CDR2 SYGVKD. CDR3 length: 15 residues. CDR3 region: CAISESEGLDTEAFF. CDR3 DNA: TGTGCCATCAGTGAGTCTGAGGGGTTGGACACTGAAGCTTTCTTT.

This clonotype was seen a few times. The CDR3 bases are TGTGCCAGCAGCATACTTCAAGGGGGTAGGGACGAGCAGTACTTC. Encoded protein: CASSILQGGRDEQYF. The chain has TRBV12-3 or TRBV12-4 and TRBJ2-7; D is possibly TRBD1 (6 bases). This CDR3 contains 15 residues. V was shortened by 6 bases and J by 5 bases, with 20 bases between the two germline ends.

This clonotype has a handful of counts. CDR3 sequence (DNA): TGTGCCAGCGGTCAGACTAGCGGTAACACAGATACGCAGTATTTT. Its protein is CASGQTSGNTDTQYF. J is TRBJ2-3 and V is TRBV7-3; 9 bases are shared with TRBD2. Germline V gene sequence: CDR1 SGHTA, CDR2 FQGTGA. The V gene end was trimmed by 8 bases and the J gene end by 2 bases; junction bases not matched to a gene: 8. The CDR3 covers 15 residues.

This clonotype was picked up a small number of times. This chain connects TRBV20-1 to TRBJ1-3; 7 nucleotides align to TRBD1. The length of the CDR3 is 14 residues. Germline V gene lookup returns CDR1 DFQATT and CDR2 SNEGSKA (reference sequence). The junction had 14 bases not matched to a gene; V was cut back by 1 base and J by 14 bases. In DNA form, the CDR3 reads TGCAGTGCTAGAGTCGGGACAGCTTCCACTGAGGTATATTTT. Amino acid sequence: CSARVGTASTEVYF.

The chain recombines TRBV7-9 with TRBJ2-5; D unresolved. This CDR3 region has 12 residues. Germline CDR1 and CDR2: SEHNR and FQNEAQ (reference sequence). Trimming took 5 bases from V and 7 from J, leaving 11 bases between them. CDR3: CASSGPPGTQYF. The DNA for the CDR3 is TGTGCCAGCAGCGGGCCGCCGGGGACCCAGTACTTC.

The rearrangement uses TRBV2 and TRBJ2-5; D is undetermined. Germline V gives CDR1 SNHLY, CDR2 FYNNEI. The CDR3 extends over 14 amino acids. V shed 11 bases and J shed 5 bases, with 21 bases lying between them. The CDR3 nucleotides read TGTGCCGAAGCCTTATTATCTGGGCTGGAGACCCAGTACTTC. It encodes CAEALLSGLETQYF.

This clonotype turned up a few times. The rearrangement uses TRBV18 and TRBJ1-1; 9 nucleotides agree with TRBD1. From germline, CDR1 is KGHSH and CDR2 LQKENI. The ends lost 6 bases at V and 9 bases at J; junction bases unmatched: 11. The CDR3 sequence is 14 residues long. The CDR3 DNA reads as TGTGCCAGCTCGGCGACAGGGGGGGAGGCCAAAGCTTTCTTT. Translating gives CASSATGGEAKAFF.

The V and J genes are TRBV4-2 and TRBJ1-6; 8 bases agree with TRBD1. V dropped 0 bases and J dropped 9; count of bases not matched to a gene: 7. The CDR3 loop spans 16 amino acids. The germline V gene encodes CDR1 LGHNA and CDR2 YNFKEQ. The CDR3 region is CASSQDLGQESSPLHF. The CDR3 nucleotides are TGTGCCAGCAGCCAAGATCTGGGACAGGAGAGTTCACCCCTCCACTTT.

This clonotype has a handful of counts. The rearrangement joins TRBV9 to TRBJ2-7; possible D gene TRBD1, 6 bases. CDR1 SGDLS and CDR2 YYNGEE come from the germline V gene. V lost 0 bases and J 0 bases, leaving 13 bases between the germline ends. The CDR3 loop spans 16 amino acids. The CDR3 DNA follows: TGTGCCAGCAGCGTAGATAGTCAGGGGAGCTCCTACGAGCAGTACTTC. Protein product: CASSVDSQGSSYEQYF.

This clonotype was picked up a small number of times. The V call is TRBV6-2 or TRBV6-3, the J call TRBJ1-1, with D unclear. CDR3 length equals 11 residues. The ends were cut back, 6 bases at V and 6 bases at J, with 8 bases in the middle. The germline CDR1 and CDR2 sequences are MNHEY and SVGEGT. In nucleotides, the CDR3 is TGTGCCAGCAGGGACGCCGCTGAAGCTTTCTTT. Translated: CASRDAAEAFF.

This clonotype was observed a handful of times. An end of the junction does not agree with germline; a read error may underlie this. The V gene is TRBV20-1, the J gene TRBJ2-5; 7 bases are shared with TRBD1. This CDR3 has 13 amino acids. CDR1 and CDR2 (germline): DFQATT, SNEGSKA (reference sequence). CDR3 amino acids: CSARRQGQETQYF. CDR3 DNA sequence: TGCAGTGCTAGAAGACAGGGCCAAGAGACCCAATACTTC.

The chain couples TRBV4-1 to TRBJ1-1; 7 bases agree with TRBD1. The CDR3 loop spans 16 amino acids. Trimming took 4 bases from V and 4 from J; bases not matched to a gene: 12. Germline V CDR1 and CDR2: MGHRA, YSYEKL. CDR3 protein: CASSPTRTGAVTEAFF. CDR3 bases: TGCGCCAGCAGCCCGACCCGTACAGGGGCTGTCACTGAAGCTTTCTTT.